The 2 T cell receptor beta chains below come from one sample, sequenced in a study of graft-versus-host responses after intestinal transplantation (TCRdb year 2021). These receptors have no identified antigens. Preparation of the library involved the immunoSEQ multiplex PCR assay. Held by TCRdb, this immuneACCESS table contains in-frame sequences only and omits some clones. Under half of the omission traces to an unresolved V gene where checked; the cause of the rest is unknown. The sample table shows about 51,000 clones, and 90% to 95% are seen once. The ten largest clones capture around 0.21% of the sample. The label giving this sample's time point can be read as: cells obtained before transplantation from donor or recipient. The sequencing used unstimulated CD8+ T cells sorted from spleen or lymph node cells, collected before transplant. Receptors were obtained from a human donor who was the organ donor for an intestinal transplant.

The chain combines TRBV4-1 with TRBJ2-7, with 7 bases identical to TRBD1. CDR3 length: 15 residues. Trimming at V came to 3 bases and at J to 3 bases, leaving 8 bases not matched to a gene. Germline assignment: CDR1 MGHRA and CDR2 YSYEKL. In nucleotides, the CDR3 is TGCGCCAGCAGCCACGTCGGACAGGAGTTCTACGAGCAGTACTTC. This encodes CASSHVGQEFYEQYF.

The gene calls are TRBV27 and TRBJ2-7; D possibly matches TRBD1 or TRBD2 (6 bases each). V lost 2 bases to trimming and J lost 7 bases, with 12 bases between them. The CDR3 covers 13 residues. CDR1 is MNHEY and CDR2 is SMNVEV in the germline V gene (reference sequence). This CDR3 reads CASSLRGAGEQYF. CDR3 in DNA: TGTGCCAGCAGTTTAAGGGGGGCAGGAGAGCAGTACTTC.